This T cell receptor beta chain derives from a study of blood T cell repertoires in COVID-19. As for the study in general: COVID-19 samples collected from the United States, Italy and Spain covered acute and convalescent phases.

This clone was counted a few times. Germline V gene lookup returns CDR1 MNHNS and CDR2 SASEGT. Trimming at V came to 3 bases and at J to 3 bases, leaving 8 bases not matched to a gene. The CDR3 consists of 15 residues. Sequencing was performed with immunoSEQ multiplex PCR; in TCRdb, only in-frame clones are kept and a portion is missing. Of a few hundred thousand clones in the sample, about 91% are singletons; the top ten hold 6.9%. This receptor was identified in a woman between 25 and 40 years old who had recovered from COVID-19. Sequencing used peripheral blood. This sequence joins TRBV6-1 and TRBJ2-7; the match to TRBD1 covers 7 bases. The CDR3 region has the DNA TGTGCCAGCAGTGAGGTAGGGGGCGCGGGCTACGAGCAGTACTTC. Amino acids: CASSEVGGAGYEQYF.